This T cell receptor beta chain was identified in a study of shared clonotypes between healthy human individuals. Approximately 220 ng DNA, around 30,000 T cell genomes, went into each sorted-subset replicate PCR. Clones were sequenced by immunoSEQ multiplex PCR, and TCRdb holds only the in-frame ones, with some missing. Found here are millions of clones, 93% of them singletons; the top ten hold around 1.7%. CD45RO-negative CD8 cells positively selected for CCR7 made up the naive population, which excluded terminally differentiated effector memory CD45RA+ cells. Germline CDR1 reads MDHEN; CDR2 reads SYDVKM. There are 12 residues in the CDR3. V was trimmed by 5 bases and J by 6 bases, leaving 11 bases between them.

The TCR was taken from a man aged 18 to 30 in good health. Some clones in this sample may be carry-over from other donors' samples. The gene calls are TRBV28 and TRBJ2-7; D unclear. Sequenced sample: naive CD8+ T cells from PBMCs. The CDR3 DNA follows: TGTGCCAGCAGTCCAGGAGCCCCCGAGCAGTACTTC. The encoded protein is CASSPGAPEQYF.